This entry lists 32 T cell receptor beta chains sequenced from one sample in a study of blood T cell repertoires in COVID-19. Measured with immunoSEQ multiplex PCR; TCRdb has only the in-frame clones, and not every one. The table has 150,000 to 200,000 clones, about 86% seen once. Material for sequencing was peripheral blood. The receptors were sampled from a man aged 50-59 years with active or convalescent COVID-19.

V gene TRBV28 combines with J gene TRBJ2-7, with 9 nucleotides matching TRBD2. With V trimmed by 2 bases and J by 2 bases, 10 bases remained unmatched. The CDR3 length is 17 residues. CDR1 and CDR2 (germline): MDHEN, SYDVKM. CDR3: CASSLNPDSGSAYEQYF. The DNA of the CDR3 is TGTGCCAGCAGTTTAAATCCCGATAGCGGGAGTGCCTACGAGCAGTACTTC.

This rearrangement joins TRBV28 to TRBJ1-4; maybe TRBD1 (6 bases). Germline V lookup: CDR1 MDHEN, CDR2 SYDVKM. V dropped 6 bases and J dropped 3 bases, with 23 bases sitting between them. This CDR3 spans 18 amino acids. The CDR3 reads CASSPPWGKGGANEKLFF. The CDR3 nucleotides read TGTGCCAGCAGCCCCCCCTGGGGGAAAGGGGGGGCTAATGAAAAACTGTTTTTT.

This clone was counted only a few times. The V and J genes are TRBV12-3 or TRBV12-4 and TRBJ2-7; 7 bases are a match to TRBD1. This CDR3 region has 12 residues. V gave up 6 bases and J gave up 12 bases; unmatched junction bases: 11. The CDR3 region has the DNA TGTGCCAGCAGCATTGCCCGGGACAGACCGTACTTC. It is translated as CASSIARDRPYF.

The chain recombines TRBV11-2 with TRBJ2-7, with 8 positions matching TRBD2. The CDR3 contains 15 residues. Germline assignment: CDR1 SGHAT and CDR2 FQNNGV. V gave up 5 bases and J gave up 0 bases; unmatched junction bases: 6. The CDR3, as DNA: TGTGCCAGCAGCAACAGCGGGAGCCTCTCCTACGAGCAGTACTTC. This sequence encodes CASSNSGSLSYEQYF.

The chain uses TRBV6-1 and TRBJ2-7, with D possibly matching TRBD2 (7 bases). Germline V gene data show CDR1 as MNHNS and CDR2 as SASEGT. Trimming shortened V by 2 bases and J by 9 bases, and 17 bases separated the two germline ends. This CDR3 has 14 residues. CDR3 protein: CASSELMGGGGQYF. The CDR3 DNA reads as TGTGCCAGCAGTGAATTGATGGGGGGGGGCGGGCAGTACTTC.

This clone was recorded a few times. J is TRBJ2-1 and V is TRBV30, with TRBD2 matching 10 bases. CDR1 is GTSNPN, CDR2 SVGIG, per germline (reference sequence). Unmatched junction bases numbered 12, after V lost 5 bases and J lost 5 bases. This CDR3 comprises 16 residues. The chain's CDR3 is CAWDYSGRPRDNEQFF. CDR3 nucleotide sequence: TGTGCCTGGGACTATAGCGGGAGGCCGCGGGACAATGAGCAGTTCTTC.

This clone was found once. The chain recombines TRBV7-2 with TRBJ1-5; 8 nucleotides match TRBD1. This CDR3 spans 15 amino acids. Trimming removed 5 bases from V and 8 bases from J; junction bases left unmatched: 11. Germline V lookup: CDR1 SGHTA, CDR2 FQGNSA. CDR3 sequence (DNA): TGTGCCAGCAGCCCGACAGGGGTTGGGTGGGAGCCCCAGCATTTT. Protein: CASSPTGVGWEPQHF.

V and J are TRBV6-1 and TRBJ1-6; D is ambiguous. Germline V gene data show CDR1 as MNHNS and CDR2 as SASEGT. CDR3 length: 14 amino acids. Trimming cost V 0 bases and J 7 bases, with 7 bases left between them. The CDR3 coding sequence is TGTGCCAGCAGTGAAGCCGGTACGAATTCACCCCTCCACTTT. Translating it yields CASSEAGTNSPLHF.

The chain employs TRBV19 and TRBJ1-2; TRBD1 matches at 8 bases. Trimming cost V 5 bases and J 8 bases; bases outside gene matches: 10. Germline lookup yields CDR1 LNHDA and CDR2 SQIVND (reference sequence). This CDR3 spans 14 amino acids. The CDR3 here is CASSLIQGAGGYTF. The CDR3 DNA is TGTGCCAGTAGTCTAATTCAGGGGGCAGGGGGCTACACCTTC.

The chain's CDR3 is CASSPGIYEQYF. The CDR3, as DNA: TGTGCCAGCAGCCCGGGGATCTACGAGCAGTACTTC. The chain is built from TRBV3-1 (or the pseudogene TRBV3-2) and TRBJ2-7, with D perhaps TRBD2 (5 bases). Trimming took off 4 bases at V and 3 bases at J, with 7 bases between the two ends. Per germline, CDR1 LGHDT and CDR2 YNNKEL (reference sequence). The length of the CDR3 is 12 residues.

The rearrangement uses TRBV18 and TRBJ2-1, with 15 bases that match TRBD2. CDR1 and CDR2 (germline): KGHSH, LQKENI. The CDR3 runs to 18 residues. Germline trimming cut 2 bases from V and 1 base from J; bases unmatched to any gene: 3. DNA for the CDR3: TGTGCCAGCTCACCAAGGACTAGCGGGGGGGCTTCCTACAATGAGCAGTTCTTC. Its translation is CASSPRTSGGASYNEQFF.

The CDR3 protein is CASSRVPGSSYNEQFF. CDR3 coding DNA: TGCGCCAGCAGCCGGGTCCCGGGAAGCTCCTACAATGAGCAGTTCTTC. The chain employs TRBV4-1 and TRBJ2-1, with a possible D match to TRBD2 (5 bases). V lost 4 bases and J 0 bases, leaving 13 bases between the germline ends. The CDR3 spans 16 residues. Germline assignment: CDR1 MGHRA and CDR2 YSYEKL.

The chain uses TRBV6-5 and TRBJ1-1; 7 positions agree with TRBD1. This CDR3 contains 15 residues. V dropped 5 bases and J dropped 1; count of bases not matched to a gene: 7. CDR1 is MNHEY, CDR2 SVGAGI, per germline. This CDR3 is CASSPTPGGNTEAFF. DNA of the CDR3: TGTGCCAGCAGTCCCACTCCAGGGGGGAACACTGAAGCTTTCTTT.

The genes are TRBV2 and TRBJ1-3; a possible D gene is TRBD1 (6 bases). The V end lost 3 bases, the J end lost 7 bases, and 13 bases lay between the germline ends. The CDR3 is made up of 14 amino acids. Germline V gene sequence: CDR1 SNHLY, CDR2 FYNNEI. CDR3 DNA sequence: TGTGCCAGCAGTGATTCCCGGGGGGCGAACACCATATATTTT. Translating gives CASSDSRGANTIYF.

The CDR3 reads CASSDDRSANEQFF. CDR3 sequence (DNA): TGTGCCAGCAGTGACGACAGGTCGGCGAATGAGCAGTTCTTC. The chain joins TRBV2 to TRBJ2-1, with D perhaps matching TRBD1 (6 bases). V was shortened by 3 bases and J by 7 bases, with 13 bases between the two germline ends. The length of the CDR3 is 14 residues. CDR1 and CDR2 (germline): SNHLY, FYNNEI.

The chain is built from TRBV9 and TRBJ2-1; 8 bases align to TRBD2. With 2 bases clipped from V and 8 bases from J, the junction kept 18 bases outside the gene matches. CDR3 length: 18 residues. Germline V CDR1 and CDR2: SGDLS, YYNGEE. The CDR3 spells CASSVRSSGVGAQDEQFF. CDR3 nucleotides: TGTGCCAGCAGCGTTAGGAGTAGCGGGGTCGGGGCACAGGATGAGCAGTTCTTC.

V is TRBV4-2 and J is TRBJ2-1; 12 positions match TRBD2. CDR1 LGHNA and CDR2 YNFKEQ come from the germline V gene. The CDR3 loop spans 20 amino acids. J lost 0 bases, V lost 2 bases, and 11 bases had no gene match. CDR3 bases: TGTGCCAGCAGCCAACCGGGACTAGCGGGCGAAATGAGCTCCTACAATGAGCAGTTCTTC. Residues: CASSQPGLAGEMSSYNEQFF.

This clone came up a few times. CDR3 bases: TGCGCCAGCAGCTTGGACGGGAGGGCTGAGCAGTTCTTC. Its translation is CASSLDGRAEQFF. The chain has TRBV5-1 and TRBJ2-1; 8 positions agree with TRBD2. The trim removed 0 bases at V and 9 bases at J, leaving 2 bases unmatched. The CDR3 loop spans 13 amino acids. The germline gives CDR1 SGHRS, CDR2 YFSETQ.

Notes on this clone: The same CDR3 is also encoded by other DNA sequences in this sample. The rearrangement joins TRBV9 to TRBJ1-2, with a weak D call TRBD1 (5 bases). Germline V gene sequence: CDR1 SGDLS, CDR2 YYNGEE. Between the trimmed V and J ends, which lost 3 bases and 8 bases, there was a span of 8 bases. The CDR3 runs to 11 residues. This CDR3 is CASSAQGGYTF. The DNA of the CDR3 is TGTGCCAGCAGCGCCCAGGGCGGCTACACCTTC.

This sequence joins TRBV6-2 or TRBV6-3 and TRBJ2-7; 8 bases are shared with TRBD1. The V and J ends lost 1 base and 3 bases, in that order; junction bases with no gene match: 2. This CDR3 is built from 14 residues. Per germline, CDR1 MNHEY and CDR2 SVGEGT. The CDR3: CASSYYRGVYEQYF. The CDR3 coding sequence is TGTGCCAGCAGTTACTACAGGGGGGTCTACGAGCAGTACTTC.

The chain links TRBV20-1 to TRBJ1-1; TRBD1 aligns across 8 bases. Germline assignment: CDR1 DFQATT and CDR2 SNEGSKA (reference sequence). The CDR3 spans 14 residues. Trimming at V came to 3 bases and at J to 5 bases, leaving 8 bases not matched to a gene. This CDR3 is CSASQGAARTEAFF. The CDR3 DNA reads TGCAGTGCTAGTCAGGGGGCTGCGAGAACTGAAGCTTTCTTT.

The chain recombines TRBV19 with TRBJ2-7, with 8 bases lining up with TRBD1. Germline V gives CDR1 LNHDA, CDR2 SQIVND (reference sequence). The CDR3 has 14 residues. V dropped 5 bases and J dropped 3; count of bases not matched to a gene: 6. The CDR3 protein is CASSGRDRYYEQYF. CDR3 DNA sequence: TGTGCCAGTAGTGGCCGGGACAGGTACTACGAGCAGTACTTC.

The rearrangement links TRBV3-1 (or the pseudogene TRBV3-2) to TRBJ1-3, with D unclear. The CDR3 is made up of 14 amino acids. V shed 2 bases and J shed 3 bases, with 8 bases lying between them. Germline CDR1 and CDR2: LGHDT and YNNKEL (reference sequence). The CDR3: CASSQYSRGNTIYF. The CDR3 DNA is TGTGCCAGCAGCCAATACAGTCGTGGAAACACCATATATTTT.

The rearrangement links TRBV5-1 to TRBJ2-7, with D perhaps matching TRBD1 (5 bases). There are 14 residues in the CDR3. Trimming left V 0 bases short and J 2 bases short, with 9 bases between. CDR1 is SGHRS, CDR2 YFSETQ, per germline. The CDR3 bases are TGCGCCAGCAGCTTGGAGCAGGGCCCCTACGAGCAGTACTTC. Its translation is CASSLEQGPYEQYF.

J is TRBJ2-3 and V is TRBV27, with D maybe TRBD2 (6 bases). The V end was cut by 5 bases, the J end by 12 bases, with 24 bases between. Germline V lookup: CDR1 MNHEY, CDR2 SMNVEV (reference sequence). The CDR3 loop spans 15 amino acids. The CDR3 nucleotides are TGTGCCAGCAGTACACCGGGACTCGAAAGATACGGCCAGTATTTT. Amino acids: CASSTPGLERYGQYF.

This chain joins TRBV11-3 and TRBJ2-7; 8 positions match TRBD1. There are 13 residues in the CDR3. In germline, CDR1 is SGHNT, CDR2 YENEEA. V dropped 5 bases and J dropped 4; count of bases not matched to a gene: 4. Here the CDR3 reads CASSPRTGYEQYF. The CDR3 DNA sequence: TGTGCCAGCAGCCCCCGGACAGGGTACGAGCAGTACTTC.

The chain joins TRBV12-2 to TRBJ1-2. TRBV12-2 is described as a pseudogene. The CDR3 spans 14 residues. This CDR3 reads CASRQRSSFHGYTF. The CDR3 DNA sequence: TGTGCAAGTCGCCAACGGAGCAGCTTCCATGGCTACACCTTC.

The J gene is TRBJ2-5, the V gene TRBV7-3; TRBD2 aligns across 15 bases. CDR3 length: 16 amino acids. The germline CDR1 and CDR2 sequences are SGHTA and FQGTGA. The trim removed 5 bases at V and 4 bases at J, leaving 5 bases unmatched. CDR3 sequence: CASSPGLAGGAETQYF. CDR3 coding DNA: TGTGCCAGCAGCCCGGGACTAGCGGGGGGCGCAGAGACCCAGTACTTC.

The CDR3 reads CASSEFSGNYGYTF. In DNA, the CDR3 is TGTGCCAGCAGTGAATTTTCGGGGAACTATGGCTACACCTTC. V is TRBV25-1 and J is TRBJ1-2, with no clear D. The germline gives CDR1 MGHDK, CDR2 SYGVNS. The CDR3 runs 14 residues. The V end was cut by 1 base, the J end by 2 bases, with 8 bases between.

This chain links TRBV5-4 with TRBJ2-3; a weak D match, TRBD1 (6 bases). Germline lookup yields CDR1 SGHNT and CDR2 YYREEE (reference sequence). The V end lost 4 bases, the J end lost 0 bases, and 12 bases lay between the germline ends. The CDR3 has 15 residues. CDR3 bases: TGTGCCAGCAGCCCGGACAGATCTAGCACAGATACGCAGTATTTT. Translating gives CASSPDRSSTDTQYF. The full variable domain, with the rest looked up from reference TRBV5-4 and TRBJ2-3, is ETGVTQSPTHLIKTRGQQVTLRCSSQSGHNTVSWYQQALGQGPQFIFQYYREEENGRGNFPPRFSGLQFPNYSSELNVNALELDDSALYLCASSPDRSSTDTQYFGPGTRLTVL.

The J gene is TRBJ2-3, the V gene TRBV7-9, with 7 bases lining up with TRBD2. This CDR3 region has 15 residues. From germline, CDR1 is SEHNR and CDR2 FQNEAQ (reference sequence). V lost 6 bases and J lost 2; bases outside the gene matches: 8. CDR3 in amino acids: CASRQVGGVTDTQYF. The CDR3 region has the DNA TGTGCCAGCAGACAGGTTGGGGGGGTCACAGATACGCAGTATTTT.

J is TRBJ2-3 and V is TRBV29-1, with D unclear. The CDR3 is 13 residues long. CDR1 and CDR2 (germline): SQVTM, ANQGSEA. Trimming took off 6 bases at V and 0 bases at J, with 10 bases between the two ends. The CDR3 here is CSVTLSSTDTQYF. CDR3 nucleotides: TGCAGCGTCACCCTAAGTAGCACAGATACGCAGTATTTT.